Here is one T cell receptor (beta chain) with its context. The antigen is not known. V was shortened by 1 base and J by 6 bases, with 16 bases between the two germline ends. The CDR3 is made up of 16 amino acids. The germline V gene encodes CDR1 SGHTA and CDR2 FQGNSA. These data belong to a study of Ad26.COV2.S vaccination and SARS-CoV-2 variants. Treatment described: 15 to 20 received Ad26.COV2.S at low or high dose, single or two shots; a few received placebo; per-sample allocation not given. Repertoires come from day 63 after the first vaccine or placebo injection. General observations from the study: Recipients of either vaccine or placebo displayed similar breadth of non-spike TCRs. Participants in the vaccine arm had higher spike-specific TCR breadth; placebo recipients had lower.

TCRdb's table, derived via immunoSEQ multiplex PCR, lists solely in-frame clones and lacks some. The sample has about 480,000 clones; approximately 90% are singletons. This TCR was recovered from a person between 18 and 65 years old who received the Ad26.COV2.S COVID-19 vaccine or a placebo. The input for sequencing was peripheral blood, taken in a trial of Ad26.COV2.S vaccine versus placebo. This rearrangement joins TRBV7-2 to TRBJ2-4, with a tentative D call TRBD2 (5 bases). CDR3 in DNA: TGTGCCAGCAGCTTAGGTCCCCTCGGAGGTTTAAACATTCAGTACTTC. It encodes CASSLGPLGGLNIQYF.